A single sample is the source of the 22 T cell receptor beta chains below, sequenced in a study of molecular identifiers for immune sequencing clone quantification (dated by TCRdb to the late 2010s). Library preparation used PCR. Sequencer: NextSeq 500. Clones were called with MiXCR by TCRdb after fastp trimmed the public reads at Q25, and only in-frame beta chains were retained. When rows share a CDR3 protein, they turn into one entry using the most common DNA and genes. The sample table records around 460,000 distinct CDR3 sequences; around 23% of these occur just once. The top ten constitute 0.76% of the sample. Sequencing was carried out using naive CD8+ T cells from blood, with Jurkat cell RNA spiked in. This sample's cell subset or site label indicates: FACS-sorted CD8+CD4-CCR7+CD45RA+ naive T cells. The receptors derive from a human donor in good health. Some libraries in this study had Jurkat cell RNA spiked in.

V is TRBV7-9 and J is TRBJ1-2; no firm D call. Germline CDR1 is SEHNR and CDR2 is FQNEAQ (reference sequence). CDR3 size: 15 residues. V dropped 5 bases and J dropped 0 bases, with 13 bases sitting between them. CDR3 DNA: TGTGCCAGCAGCCCCATCGTGCGAGCTAACTATGGCTACACCTTC. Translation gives CASSPIVRANYGYTF.

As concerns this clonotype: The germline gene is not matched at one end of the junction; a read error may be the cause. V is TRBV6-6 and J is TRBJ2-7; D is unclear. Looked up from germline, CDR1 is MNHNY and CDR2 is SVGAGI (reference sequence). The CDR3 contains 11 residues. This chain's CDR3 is CASSSAYERYF. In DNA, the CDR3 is TGTGCCAGCAGTTCAGCCTACGAGCGGTACTTC.

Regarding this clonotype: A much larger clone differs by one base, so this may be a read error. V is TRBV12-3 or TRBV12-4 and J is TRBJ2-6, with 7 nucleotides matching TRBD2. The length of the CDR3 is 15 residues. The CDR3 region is CAGSERGAGANVLTF. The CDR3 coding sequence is TGTGCCGGCAGTGAACGGGGGGCTGGGGCCAACGTCCTGACTTTC.

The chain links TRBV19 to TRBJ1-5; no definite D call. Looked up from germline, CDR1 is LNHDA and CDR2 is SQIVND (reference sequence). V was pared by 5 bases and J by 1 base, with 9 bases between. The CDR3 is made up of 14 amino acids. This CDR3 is CASSYGRSNQPQHF. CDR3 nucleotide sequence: TGTGCCAGTAGTTACGGTAGGAGCAATCAGCCCCAGCATTTT.

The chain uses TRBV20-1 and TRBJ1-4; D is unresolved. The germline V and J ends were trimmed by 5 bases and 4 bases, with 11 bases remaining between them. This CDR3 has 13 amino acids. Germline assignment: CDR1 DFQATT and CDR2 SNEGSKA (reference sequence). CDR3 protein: CSALDRVNEKLFF. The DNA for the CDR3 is TGCAGTGCTCTGGACCGAGTTAATGAAAAACTGTTTTTT.

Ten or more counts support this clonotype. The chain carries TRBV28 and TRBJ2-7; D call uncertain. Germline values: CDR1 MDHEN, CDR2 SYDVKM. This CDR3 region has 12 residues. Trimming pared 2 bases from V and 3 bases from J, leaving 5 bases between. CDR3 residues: CASSLGYYEQYF. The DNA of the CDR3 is TGTGCCAGCAGTTTAGGGTACTACGAGCAGTACTTC.

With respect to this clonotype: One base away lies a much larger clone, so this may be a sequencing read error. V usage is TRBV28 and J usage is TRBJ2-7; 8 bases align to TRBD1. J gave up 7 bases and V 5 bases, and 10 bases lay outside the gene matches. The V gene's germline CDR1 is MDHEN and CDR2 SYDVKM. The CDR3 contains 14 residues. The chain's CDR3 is CASSPRDRTSEQYF. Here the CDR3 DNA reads TGTGCCAGCAGTCCCCGGGACAGGACCTCTGAGCAGTACTTC.

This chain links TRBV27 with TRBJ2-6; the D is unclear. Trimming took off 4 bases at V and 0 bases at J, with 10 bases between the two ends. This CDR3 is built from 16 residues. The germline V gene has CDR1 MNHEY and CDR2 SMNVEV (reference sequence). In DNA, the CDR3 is TGTGCCAGCAGTTGGGTCGCACCCTCTGGGGCCAACGTCCTGACTTTC. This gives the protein CASSWVAPSGANVLTF.

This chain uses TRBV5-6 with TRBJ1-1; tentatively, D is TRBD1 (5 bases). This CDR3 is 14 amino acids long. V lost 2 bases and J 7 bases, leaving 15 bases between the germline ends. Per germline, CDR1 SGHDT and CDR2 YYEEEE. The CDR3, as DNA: TGTGCCAGCAGCTTCCGACGGACAACGCTTGAAGCTTTCTTT. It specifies CASSFRRTTLEAFF.

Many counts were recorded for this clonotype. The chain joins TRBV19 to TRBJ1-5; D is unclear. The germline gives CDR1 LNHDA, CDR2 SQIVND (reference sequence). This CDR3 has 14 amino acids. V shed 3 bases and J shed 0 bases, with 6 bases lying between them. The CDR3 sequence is CASSMSSSNQPQHF. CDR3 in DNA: TGTGCCAGTAGTATGAGCAGTAGCAATCAGCCCCAGCATTTT. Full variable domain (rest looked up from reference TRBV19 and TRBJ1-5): DGGITQSPKYLFRKEGQNVTLSCEQNLNHDAMYWYRQDPGQGLRLIYYSQIVNDFQKGDIAEGYSVSREKKESFPLTVTSAQKNPTAFYLCASSMSSSNQPQHFGDGTRLSIL.

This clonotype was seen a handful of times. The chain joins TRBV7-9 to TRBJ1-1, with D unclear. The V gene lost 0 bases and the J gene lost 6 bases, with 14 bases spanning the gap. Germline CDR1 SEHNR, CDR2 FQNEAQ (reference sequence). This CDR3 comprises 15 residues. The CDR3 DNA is TGTGCCAGCAGCTTAGCGCGGCAGGAGGTCGCTGAAGCTTTCTTT. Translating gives CASSLARQEVAEAFF.

The CDR3 loop reads CASRQTGGGETQYF. The CDR3 DNA is TGTGCCAGCAGACAAACAGGGGGCGGGGAGACCCAGTACTTC. The gene calls are TRBV28 and TRBJ2-5; TRBD1 aligns across 9 bases. The CDR3 sequence is 14 residues long. Looked up from germline, CDR1 is MDHEN and CDR2 is SYDVKM. After removal of 6 bases from V and 5 bases from J, the junction contained 7 bases not matched to a gene.

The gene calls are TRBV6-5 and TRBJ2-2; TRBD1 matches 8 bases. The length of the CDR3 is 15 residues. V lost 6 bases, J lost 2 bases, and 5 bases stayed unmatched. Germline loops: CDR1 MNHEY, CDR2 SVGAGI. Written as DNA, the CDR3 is TGTGCCAGCAGAGAGGACAGGGATAACACCGGGGAGCTGTTTTTT. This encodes CASREDRDNTGELFF.

CDR3 sequence: CASSLYLFRGNQPQHF. Here the CDR3 DNA reads TGTGCCAGCAGCTTATACTTATTCAGGGGAAATCAGCCCCAGCATTTT. The V and J genes are TRBV5-5 and TRBJ1-5, with D tentatively TRBD1 (6 bases). V was clipped by 2 bases and J by 4 bases, with 16 bases between them. Germline-derived CDR1 and CDR2 are SGHKS and YYEKEE (reference sequence). The CDR3 has 16 residues. The full variable domain, in which reference TRBV5-5 and TRBJ1-5 provide the parts outside the CDR3, is DAGVTQSPTHLIKTRGQQVTLRCSPISGHKSVSWYQQVLGQGPQFIFQYYEKEERGRGNFPDRFSARQFPNYSSELNVNALLLGDSALYLCASSLYLFRGNQPQHFGDGTRLSIL.

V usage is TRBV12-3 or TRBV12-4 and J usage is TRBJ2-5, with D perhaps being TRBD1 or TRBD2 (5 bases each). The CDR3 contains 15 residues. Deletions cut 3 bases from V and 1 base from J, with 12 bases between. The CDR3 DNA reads TGTGCCAGCAGTTTCGAATCCGGGACCCAAGAGACCCAGTACTTC. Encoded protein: CASSFESGTQETQYF.

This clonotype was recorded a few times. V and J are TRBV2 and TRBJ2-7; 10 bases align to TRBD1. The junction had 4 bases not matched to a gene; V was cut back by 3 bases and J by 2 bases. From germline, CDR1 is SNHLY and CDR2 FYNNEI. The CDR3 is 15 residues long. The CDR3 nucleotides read TGTGCCAGCAGTGAGGGACAGGGGATACCCTACGAGCAGTACTTC. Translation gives CASSEGQGIPYEQYF.

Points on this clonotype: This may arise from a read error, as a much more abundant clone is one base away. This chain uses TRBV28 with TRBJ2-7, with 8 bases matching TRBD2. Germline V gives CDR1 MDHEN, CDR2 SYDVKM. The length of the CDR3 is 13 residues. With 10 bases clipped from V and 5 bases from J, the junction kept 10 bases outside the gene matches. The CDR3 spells CATKRELVHEQYF. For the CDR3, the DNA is TGTGCCACCAAGCGGGAGCTGGTCCACGAGCAGTACTTC. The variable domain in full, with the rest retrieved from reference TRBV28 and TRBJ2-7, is DVKVTQSSRYLVKRTGEKVFLECVQDMDHENMFWYRQDPGLGLRLIYFSYDVKMKEKGDIPEGYSVSREKKERFSLILESASTNQTSMYLCATKRELVHEQYFGPGTRLTVT.

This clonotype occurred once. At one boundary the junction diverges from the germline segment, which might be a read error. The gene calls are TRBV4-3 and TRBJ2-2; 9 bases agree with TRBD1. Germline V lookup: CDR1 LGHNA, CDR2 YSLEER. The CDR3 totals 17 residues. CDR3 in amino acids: CASSQDTGGVQAGELLF. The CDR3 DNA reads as TGCGCCAGCAGCCAAGACACAGGGGGCGTTCAAGCCGGGGAGCTGCTTTTT.

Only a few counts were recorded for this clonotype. Here the CDR3 reads CASSQGLYGYTF. The CDR3 DNA sequence: TGTGCCAGCAGCCAAGGTCTCTATGGCTACACCTTC. The chain has TRBV14 and TRBJ1-2; D remains unclear. This CDR3 comprises 12 residues. Germline V gives CDR1 SGHDN, CDR2 FVKESK. V was cut by 1 base and J by 4 bases, with 4 bases left in between.

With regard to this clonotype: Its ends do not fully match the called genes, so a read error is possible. The CDR3 reads CRVEELRLGPPATQYF. CDR3 bases: TGCCGCGTTGAAGAATTAAGGCTGGGACCCCCCGCTACGCAGTATTTT. This chain connects TRBV29-1 to TRBJ2-3; D tentatively fits TRBD1 or TRBD2 (5 bases each). This CDR3 comprises 16 residues. Germline V gene data show CDR1 as SQVTM and CDR2 as ANQGSEA.

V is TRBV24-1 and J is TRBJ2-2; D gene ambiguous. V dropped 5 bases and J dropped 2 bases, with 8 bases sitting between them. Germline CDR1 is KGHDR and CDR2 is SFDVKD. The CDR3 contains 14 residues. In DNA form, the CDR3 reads TGTGCCACCAGTGCACACATCAACACCGGGGAGCTGTTTTTT. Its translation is CATSAHINTGELFF.

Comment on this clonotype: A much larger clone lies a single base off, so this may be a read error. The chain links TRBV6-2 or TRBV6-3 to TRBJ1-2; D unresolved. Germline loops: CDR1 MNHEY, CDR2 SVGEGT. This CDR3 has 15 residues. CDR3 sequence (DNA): TGTGCCGGCAGCCTTGTGTCAGGACCTAACTATGGCTACACCTTC. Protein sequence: CAGSLVSGPNYGYTF.